This T cell receptor (beta chain) was observed in a study of vaccination and CD4 T cells after COVID-19. About this clonotype itself: The target antigen is unknown.

Treatment: roughly 10-day PBMC culture with coronavirus spike peptide pools or control peptides (ViraFEST assay). Negative nucleocapsid antibodies before and after vaccination showed no prior SARS-CoV-2 infection in healthy vaccine recipients. V lost 7 bases and J lost 3; bases outside the gene matches: 5. Germline lookup yields CDR1 ENHRY and CDR2 SYGVKD. This CDR3 has 14 residues. Oncomine TCR Beta short-read sequencing was applied to DNA from cultured CD4+ T cells. Once CD4+ T cells had been cultured, genomic DNA was extracted from them. Via MiXCR, TCRdb re-called the PCR reads, giving one row per CDR3 protein. The table shows around 20,000 distinct CDR3 sequences, with about 42% occurring only once.

The sample consisted of CD4+ T cells from blood, cultured in vitro, taken before SARS-CoV-2 vaccination. The V call is TRBV10-3, the J call TRBJ2-1, with 8 bases fitting TRBD1. This receptor was taken from a human donor who received a COVID-19 vaccine. The CDR3 DNA sequence: TGTGCCATCAAGCAGGACAGGGACTACAATGAGCAGTTCTTC. It is translated as CAIKQDRDYNEQFF.